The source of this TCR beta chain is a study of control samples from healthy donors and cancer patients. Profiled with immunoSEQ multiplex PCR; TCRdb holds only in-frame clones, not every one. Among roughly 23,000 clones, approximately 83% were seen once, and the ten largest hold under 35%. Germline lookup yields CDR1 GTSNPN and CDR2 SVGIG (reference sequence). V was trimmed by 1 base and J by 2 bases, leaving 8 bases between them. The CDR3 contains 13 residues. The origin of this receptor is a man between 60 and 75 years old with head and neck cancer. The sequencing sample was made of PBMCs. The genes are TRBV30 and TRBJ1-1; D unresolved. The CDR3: CAWSGPYNTEAFF. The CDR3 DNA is TGTGCCTGGAGTGGCCCATACAACACTGAAGCTTTCTTT. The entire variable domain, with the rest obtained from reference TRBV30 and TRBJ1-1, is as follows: SQTIHQWPATLVQPVGSPLSLECTVEGTSNPNLYWYRQAAGRGLQLLFYSVGIGQISSEVPQNLSASRPQDRQFILSSKKLLLSDSGFYLCAWSGPYNTEAFFGQGTRLTVV.